This TCR beta chain was identified in a study of cytomegalovirus exposure and HLA in healthy donors (dated by TCRdb to 2016 to 2017). Notes on the research overall: A later analysis indicated that the 120 validation repertoires were generated on the platform also employed for the approximately 700 repertoires of the first cohort. The aim of the study was to test whether cataloging public T cell receptors could identify signatures of past pathogen exposure. A separate validation cohort of roughly 110 different subjects was used in addition to the approximately 670-subject first cohort. High-throughput TCR immunosequencing, statistical association of individual TCRs with disease status, and machine learning were combined to predict cytomegalovirus infection status. Summary of the overall study and its limitations: A later analysis had no HLA typing for the validation cohort, so co-occurrence there was scored across all 130 or so repertoires. The classifier was reported to diagnose cytomegalovirus status with high specificity and sensitivity in both the original cohort and the validation cohort. The study listed 150 to 200 TCR beta chains as associated with cytomegalovirus. The authors suggested that the approach could potentially be extended to other disease states and immunological phenotypes. Of the cluster scores, 94% were above 0 in a later analysis, which found that TCRs clustered in the first cohort also tended to co-occur in the 120 or so validation repertoires. A few of the identified cytomegalovirus-associated TCR beta chains were confirmed in vitro to be specific for cytomegalovirus antigens. Across donors, most TCR sequences were observed very rarely, whereas some public TCRs were present in many individuals.

The donors were included in the validation cohort of approximately 120 subjects, a group kept apart from the approximately 700-subject first cohort. On this clone: No cognate antigen has been identified for it. Per-base quality was not reported, and no clone a single base away is much larger than it.

The CDR3, from cysteine to phenylalanine, totals 14 residues. Only the CDR3 DNA is retained, 42 bases long and in frame from the first base. Library method: the immunoSEQ multiplex PCR assay. The original methods were these. To diagnose cytomegalovirus status from the catalog of TCR beta chain sequences, a statistical classification framework was built. The immuneACCESS repertoire file appears here via TCRdb, limited to in-frame rearrangements. These files lack a portion of the clones; in checked studies, under half of the deficit traces to unresolved V genes, and the cause of the others is not known. D and trimming come from the DNA, and the V and J calls and clone size come from that table. The sample profile shows about 110,000 clones; more than 90% of them were found once. Together, the top ten hold roughly 0.7% of the sample.

This clonotype originated in a woman between 18 and 30 years old in good health and CMV-seronegative. The chain is encoded by TRBV21-1 joined to TRBJ1-2. TRBV21-1 is flagged as a pseudogene. The sample comprised PBMCs. For the CDR3, the sequence is CASSDPGINYGYTF. The base sequence is TGTGCCAGCAGCGATCCCGGGATCAACTATGGCTACACCTTC.